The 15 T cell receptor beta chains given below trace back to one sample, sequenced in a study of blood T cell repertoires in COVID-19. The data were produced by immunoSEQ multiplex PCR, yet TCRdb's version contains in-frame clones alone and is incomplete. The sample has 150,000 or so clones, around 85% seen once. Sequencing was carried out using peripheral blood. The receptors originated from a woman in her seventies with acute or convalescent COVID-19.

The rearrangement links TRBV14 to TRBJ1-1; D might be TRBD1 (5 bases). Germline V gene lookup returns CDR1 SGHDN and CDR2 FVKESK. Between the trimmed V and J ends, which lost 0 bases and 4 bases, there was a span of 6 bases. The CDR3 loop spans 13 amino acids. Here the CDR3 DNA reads TGTGCCAGCAGCCAAGACGGGGGCACTGAAGCTTTCTTT. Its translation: CASSQDGGTEAFF.

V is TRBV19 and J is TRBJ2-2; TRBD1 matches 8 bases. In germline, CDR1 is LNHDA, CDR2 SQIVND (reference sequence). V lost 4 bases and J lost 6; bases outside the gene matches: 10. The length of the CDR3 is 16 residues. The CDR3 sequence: CASSSVGQGRAGELFF. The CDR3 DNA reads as TGTGCCAGTAGTAGCGTCGGACAGGGAAGGGCCGGGGAGCTGTTTTTT. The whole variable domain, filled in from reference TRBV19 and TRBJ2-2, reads DGGITQSPKYLFRKEGQNVTLSCEQNLNHDAMYWYRQDPGQGLRLIYYSQIVNDFQKGDIAEGYSVSREKKESFPLTVTSAQKNPTAFYLCASSSVGQGRAGELFFGEGSRLTVL.

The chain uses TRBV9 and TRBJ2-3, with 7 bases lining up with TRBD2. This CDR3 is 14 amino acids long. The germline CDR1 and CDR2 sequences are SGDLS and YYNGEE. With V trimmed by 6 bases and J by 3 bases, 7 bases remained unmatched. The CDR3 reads CASNRGVITDTQYF. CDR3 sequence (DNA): TGTGCCAGCAACCGGGGGGTCATAACAGATACGCAGTATTTT. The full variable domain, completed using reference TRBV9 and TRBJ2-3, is DSGVTQTPKHLITATGQRVTLRCSPRSGDLSVYWYQQSLDQGLQFLIQYYNGEERAKGNILERFSAQQFPDLHSELNLSSLELGDSALYFCASNRGVITDTQYFGPGTRLTVL.

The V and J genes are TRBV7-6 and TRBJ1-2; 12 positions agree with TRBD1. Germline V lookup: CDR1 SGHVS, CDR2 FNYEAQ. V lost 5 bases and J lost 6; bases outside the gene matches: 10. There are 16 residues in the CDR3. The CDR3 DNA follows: TGTGCCAGCAGCACAGGGGGGACAGGGGGCCGGAATGGCTACACCTTC. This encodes CASSTGGTGGRNGYTF.

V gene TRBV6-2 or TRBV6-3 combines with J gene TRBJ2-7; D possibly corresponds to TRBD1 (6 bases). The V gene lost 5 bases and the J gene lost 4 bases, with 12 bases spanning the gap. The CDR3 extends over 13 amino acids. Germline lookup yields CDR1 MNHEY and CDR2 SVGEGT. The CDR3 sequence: CASSRTVAYEQYF. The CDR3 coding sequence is TGTGCCAGCAGTCGGACAGTTGCTTACGAGCAGTACTTC.

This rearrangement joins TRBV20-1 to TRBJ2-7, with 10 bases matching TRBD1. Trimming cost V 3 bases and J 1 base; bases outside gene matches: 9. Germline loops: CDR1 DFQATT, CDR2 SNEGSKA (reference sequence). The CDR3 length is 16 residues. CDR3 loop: CSASAPGQGMSYEQYV. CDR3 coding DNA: TGCAGTGCTAGTGCCCCGGGACAGGGGATGTCCTACGAGCAGTACGTC.

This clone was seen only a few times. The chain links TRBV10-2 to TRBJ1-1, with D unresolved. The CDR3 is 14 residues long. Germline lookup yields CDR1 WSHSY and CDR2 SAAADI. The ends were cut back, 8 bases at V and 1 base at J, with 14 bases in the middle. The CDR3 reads CASGSFSGNTEAFF. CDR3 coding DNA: TGCGCCAGCGGATCGTTCTCAGGGAACACTGAAGCTTTCTTT.

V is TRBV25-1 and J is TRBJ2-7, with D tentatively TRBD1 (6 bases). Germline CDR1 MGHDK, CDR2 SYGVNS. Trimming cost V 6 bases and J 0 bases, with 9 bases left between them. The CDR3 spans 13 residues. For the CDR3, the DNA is TGTGCCAGCAGAACAGGGTTCTCCTACGAGCAGTACTTC. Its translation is CASRTGFSYEQYF.

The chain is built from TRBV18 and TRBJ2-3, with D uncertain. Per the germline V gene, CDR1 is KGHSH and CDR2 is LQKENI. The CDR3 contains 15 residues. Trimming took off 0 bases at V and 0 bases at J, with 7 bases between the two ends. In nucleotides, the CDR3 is TGTGCCAGCTCACCACCCGAGACTAGCACAGATACGCAGTATTTT. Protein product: CASSPPETSTDTQYF.

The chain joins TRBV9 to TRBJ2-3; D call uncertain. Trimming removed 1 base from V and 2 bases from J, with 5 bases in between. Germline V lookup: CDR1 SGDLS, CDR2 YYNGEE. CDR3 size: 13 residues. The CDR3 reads CASSVLSTDTQYF. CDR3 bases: TGTGCCAGCAGCGTACTGTCCACAGATACGCAGTATTTT.

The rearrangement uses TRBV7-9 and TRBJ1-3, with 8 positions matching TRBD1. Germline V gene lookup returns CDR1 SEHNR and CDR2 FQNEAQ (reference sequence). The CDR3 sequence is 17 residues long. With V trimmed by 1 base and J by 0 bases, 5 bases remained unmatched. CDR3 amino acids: CASSLGRQGSSGNTIYF. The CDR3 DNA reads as TGTGCCAGCAGCTTAGGTCGACAGGGGAGCTCTGGAAACACCATATATTTT. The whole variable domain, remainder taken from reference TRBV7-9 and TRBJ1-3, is DTGVSQNPRHKITKRGQNVTFRCDPISEHNRLYWYRQTLGQGPEFLTYFQNEAQLEKSRLLSDRFSAERPKGSFSTLEIQRTEQGDSAMYLCASSLGRQGSSGNTIYFGEGSWLTVV.

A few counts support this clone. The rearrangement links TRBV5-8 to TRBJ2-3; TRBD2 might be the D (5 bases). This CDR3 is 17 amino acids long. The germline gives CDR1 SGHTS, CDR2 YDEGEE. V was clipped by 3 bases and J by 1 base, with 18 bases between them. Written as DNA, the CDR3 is TGTGCCAGCAGCTCCCTTGGGGTCGGAGGAGGCACAGATACGCAGTATTTT. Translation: CASSSLGVGGGTDTQYF. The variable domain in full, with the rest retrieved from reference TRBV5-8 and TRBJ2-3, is EAGVTQSPTHLIKTRGQQATLRCSPISGHTSVYWYQQALGLGLQFLLWYDEGEERNRGNFPPRFSGRQFPNYSSELNVNALELEDSALYLCASSSLGVGGGTDTQYFGPGTRLTVL.

CDR3 region: CASSLARGNYGYTF. CDR3 nucleotides: TGTGCCAGCAGCTTAGCGCGGGGAAACTATGGCTACACCTTC. The rearrangement uses TRBV7-2 and TRBJ1-2, with D hard to call. The CDR3 covers 14 residues. V lost 0 bases and J 2 bases, leaving 7 bases between the germline ends. Germline CDR1 SGHTA, CDR2 FQGNSA. Full variable domain (missing parts from reference TRBV7-2 and TRBJ1-2): GAGVSQSPSNKVTEKGKDVELRCDPISGHTALYWYRQSLGQGLEFLIYFQGNSAPDKSGLPSDRFSAERTGGSVSTLTIQRTQQEDSAVYLCASSLARGNYGYTFGSGTRLTVV.

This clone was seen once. For the CDR3, the DNA is TGCGCCAGCAGCTTATTTAACTACGGGACACCTACGAACACCGGGGAGCTGTTTTTT. Amino acid sequence: CASSLFNYGTPTNTGELFF. The chain joins TRBV5-1 to TRBJ2-2, with a weak D call TRBD1 (6 bases). V was clipped by 2 bases and J by 0 bases, with 20 bases between them. Looked up from germline, CDR1 is SGHRS and CDR2 is YFSETQ. The CDR3 is 19 amino acids.

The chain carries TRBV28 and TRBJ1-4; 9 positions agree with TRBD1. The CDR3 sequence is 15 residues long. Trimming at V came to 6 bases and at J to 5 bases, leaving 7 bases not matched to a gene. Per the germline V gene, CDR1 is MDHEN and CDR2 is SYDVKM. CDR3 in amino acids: CASSALGQGNEKLFF. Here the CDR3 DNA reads TGTGCCAGCAGCGCCCTCGGACAGGGGAATGAAAAACTGTTTTTT.